The entry below gives a single T cell receptor beta chain sequence along with its context. There is no known antigen for this receptor. Base-call qualities are not available, and no considerably larger clone is one nucleotide away. The germline ends are 11 bases apart after V is trimmed by 1 base and J by 8 bases. The germline V gene provides CDR1 MNHEY and CDR2 SVGEGT. The CDR3 measures 13 amino acids from cysteine to phenylalanine. Just the 39-base CDR3 DNA is kept, in frame starting at base 1. This entry is derived from a study of blood T cells in healthy people across ages (dated by TCRdb to 2015 to 2017). Study-wide context: Template switching captured roughly one uniquely barcoded TCR beta cDNA molecule per two T cells in model experiments. For two donors (one aged 18 to 29 and one aged 80 or older), the study analyzed two additional independent replicas of 1 million unique cDNA reads from the same blood draw. The donors were split into four age groups: young (average around 15 years), middle-aged (over 35), aged (more than 55) and long-lived (about 82). Donors of different ages were randomly distributed across sequencing lanes to avoid experimental bias. The study measured age-related changes in TCR beta repertoire diversity using deep sequencing normalized with unique cDNA molecular identifiers. The paper as a whole reports these results and caveats: Estimates of total diversity based on one million sequenced T cells were considered lower bounds and underestimates. Compared with the aged group, the long-lived group had more naive CD4+ T cells, fewer expanded clones and increased TCR diversity, suggesting age selection. As age increased, observed TCR beta diversity per million T cells dropped in a roughly linear way, and a significant reduction was already evident by age roughly 36. Since profiling was done on bulk unsorted PBMCs, naive and antigen-experienced compartments could not be conclusively compared. Donor CMV infection status was unknown, potentially confounding age-related changes in expanded clonotypes. A strong correlation was found between observed TCR beta diversity and the percentage of naive T cells measured by flow cytometry.

Donors were 35 to 40 systemically healthy Caucasian individuals from Russia aged about 6 to 100 years. Each donor gave ten milliliters of peripheral blood, collected into EDTA-treated Vacutainer tubes. Ficoll-Paque density-gradient centrifugation was used to isolate PBMCs, with at least 7 million per sample. Trizol reagent was used to extract total RNA from the PBMCs, yielding at least 5 micrograms per sample. The percentages of naive CD45RAhigh/CD27high T cells were determined by flow cytometry on a PBMC aliquot from every donor. Libraries were built with 5' RACE. Sequencing used an Illumina HiSeq 2500. The second PCR ran for about 7 to 11 cycles and used a J-beta primer mix along with a sample-barcoded 5' primer. Each TCR beta cDNA molecule received a unique molecular identifier from a template-switch 5' adaptor carrying 12 random nucleotides. Each sample yielded at least 2.5 million CDR3-containing paired-end reads. First-strand cDNA synthesis was performed from all RNA using the Mint cDNA synthesis kit, with priming by a TRBC-specific oligonucleotide. Following uracil-DNA glycosylase treatment, a first 18-cycle PCR with universal primers M1SS and BC2_uni_R was performed on all cDNA. In the source study's methods: For normalization, 1 million high-quality reads were randomly selected from each sample, with every read carrying a distinct molecular identifier. Instead of being binned into consensus sequences, reads that shared molecular identifiers were thrown out. MiTCR, run with a Q25 quality threshold and the strictest error-elimination algorithm, handled CDR3 identification, clonotype clustering and error correction. A nonparametric unseen species model using Euler transformation provided a lower-bound estimate of total TCR beta diversity. TCRdb reprocessed the public reads (quality trimming at Q25 with fastp, clone calling with MiXCR) and kept in-frame beta chains. Each CDR3 protein appears once, grouped with its most common genes and DNA. Here the V and J calls rest on TCRdb's processing, not on the authors' analysis. In all, the sample holds about 640,000 distinct CDR3 sequences, and over 40% of those were seen once. Jointly, the top ten make up 30% of the sample.

Sequenced sample: blood. The V and J genes are TRBV6-2 or TRBV6-3 and TRBJ1-2; the D gene cannot be named for sure. The origin of this receptor is a man older than 75 in good health. The nucleotide sequence is TGTGCCAGCAGTTACTACCCCTATGAGGGCTACACCTTC. Its amino acids are CASSYYPYEGYTF.